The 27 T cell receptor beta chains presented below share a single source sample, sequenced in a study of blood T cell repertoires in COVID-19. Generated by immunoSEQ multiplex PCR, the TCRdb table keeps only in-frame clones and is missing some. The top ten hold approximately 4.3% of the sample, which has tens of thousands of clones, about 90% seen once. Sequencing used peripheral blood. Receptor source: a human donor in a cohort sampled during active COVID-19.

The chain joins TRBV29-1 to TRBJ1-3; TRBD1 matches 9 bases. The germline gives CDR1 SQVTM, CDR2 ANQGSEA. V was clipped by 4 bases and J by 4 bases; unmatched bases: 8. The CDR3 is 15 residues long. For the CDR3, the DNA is TGCAGCGTTGGAGGACAGGGGACTACAGGAAACACCATATATTTT. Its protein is CSVGGQGTTGNTIYF. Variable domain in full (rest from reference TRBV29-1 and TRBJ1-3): SAVISQKPSRDICQRGTSLTIQCQVDSQVTMMFWYRQQPGQSLTLIATANQGSEATYESGFVIDKFPISRPNLTFSTLTVSNMSPEDSSIYLCSVGGQGTTGNTIYFGEGSWLTVV.

CDR3 nucleotide sequence: TGTGCCAGCTCACCCGGGACTAGCGGCTCCTACGAGCAGTACTTC. It yields the protein CASSPGTSGSYEQYF. V gene TRBV18 combines with J gene TRBJ2-7; 11 bases fit TRBD2. The CDR3 is 15 residues long. The trim removed 3 bases at V and 0 bases at J, leaving 1 base unmatched. The germline V gene has CDR1 KGHSH and CDR2 LQKENI.

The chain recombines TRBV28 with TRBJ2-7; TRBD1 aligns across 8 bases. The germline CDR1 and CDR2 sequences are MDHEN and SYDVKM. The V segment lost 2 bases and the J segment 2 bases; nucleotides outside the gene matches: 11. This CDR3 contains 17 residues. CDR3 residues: CASSLQGAHRRAYEQYF. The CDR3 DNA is TGTGCCAGCAGTTTACAGGGGGCTCATCGGAGAGCCTACGAGCAGTACTTC.

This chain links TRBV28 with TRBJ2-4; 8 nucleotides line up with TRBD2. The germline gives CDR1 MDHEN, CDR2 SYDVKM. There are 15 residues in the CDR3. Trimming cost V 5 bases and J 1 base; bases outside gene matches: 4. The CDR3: CASSTPGGAKNIQYF. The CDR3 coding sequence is TGTGCCAGCAGTACCCCGGGGGGGGCCAAAAACATTCAGTACTTC.

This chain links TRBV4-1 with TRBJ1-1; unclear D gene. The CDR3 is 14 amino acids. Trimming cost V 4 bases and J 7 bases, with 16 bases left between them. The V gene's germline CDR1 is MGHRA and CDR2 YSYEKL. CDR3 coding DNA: TGCGCCAGCAGCCGCCTGATTCCAACTAGTGAAGCTTTCTTT. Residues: CASSRLIPTSEAFF.

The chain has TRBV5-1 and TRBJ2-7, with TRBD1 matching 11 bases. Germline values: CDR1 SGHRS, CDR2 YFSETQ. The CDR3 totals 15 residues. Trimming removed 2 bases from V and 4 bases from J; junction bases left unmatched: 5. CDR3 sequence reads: CASSFQGDRGYEQYF. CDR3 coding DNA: TGCGCCAGCAGCTTTCAAGGGGACAGGGGGTACGAGCAGTACTTC.

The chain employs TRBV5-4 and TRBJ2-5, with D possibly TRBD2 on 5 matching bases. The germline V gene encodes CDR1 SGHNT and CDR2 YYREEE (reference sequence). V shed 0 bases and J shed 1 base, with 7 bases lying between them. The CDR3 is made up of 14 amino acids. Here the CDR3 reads CASSLGEGQETQYF. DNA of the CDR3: TGTGCCAGCAGCTTGGGCGAGGGCCAAGAGACCCAGTACTTC.

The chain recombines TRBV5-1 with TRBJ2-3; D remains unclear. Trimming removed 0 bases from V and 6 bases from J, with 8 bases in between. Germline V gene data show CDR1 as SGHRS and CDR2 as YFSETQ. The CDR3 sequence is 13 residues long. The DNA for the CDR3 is TGCGCCAGCAGCTTGGGCCCTCGGGATACGCAGTATTTT. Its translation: CASSLGPRDTQYF.

This CDR3 is CASSGGRRTDTQYF. CDR3 nucleotides: TGTGCCAGCAGTGGGGGGCGAAGGACAGATACGCAGTATTTT. The chain recombines TRBV2 with TRBJ2-3; perhaps TRBD1 as D (6 bases). The V gene's germline CDR1 is SNHLY and CDR2 FYNNEI. CDR3 size: 14 residues. V dropped 4 bases and J dropped 3 bases, with 11 bases sitting between them.

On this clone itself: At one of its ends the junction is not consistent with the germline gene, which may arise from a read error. The CDR3 spells CASSFRDRIEVF. The CDR3 DNA follows: TGTGCCAGCAGCTTTAGGGACAGAATAGAGGTCTTC. V is TRBV5-4 and J is TRBJ2-1; TRBD1 matches at 7 bases. This CDR3 is built from 12 residues. Per germline, CDR1 SGHNT and CDR2 YYREEE (reference sequence).

The CDR3 bases are TGTGCCAGCAGTTTGGGGGGTTGGATTGGCACAGATACGCAGTATTTT. It is translated as CASSLGGWIGTDTQYF. This chain joins TRBV27 and TRBJ2-3, with D possibly matching TRBD2 (6 bases). The CDR3 spans 16 residues. V was pared by 3 bases and J by 1 base, with 14 bases between. The germline V gene encodes CDR1 MNHEY and CDR2 SMNVEV (reference sequence).

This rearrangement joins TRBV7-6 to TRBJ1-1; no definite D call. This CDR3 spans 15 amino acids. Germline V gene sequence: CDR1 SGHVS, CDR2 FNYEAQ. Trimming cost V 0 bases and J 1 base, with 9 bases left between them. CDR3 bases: TGTGCCAGCAGCTTAGCTCCAGGAACGAACACTGAAGCTTTCTTT. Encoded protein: CASSLAPGTNTEAFF. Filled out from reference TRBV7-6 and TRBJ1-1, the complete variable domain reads GAGVSQSPRYKVTKRGQDVALRCDPISGHVSLYWYRQALGQGPEFLTYFNYEAQQDKSGLPNDRFSAERPEGSISTLTIQRTEQRDSAMYRCASSLAPGTNTEAFFGQGTRLTVV.

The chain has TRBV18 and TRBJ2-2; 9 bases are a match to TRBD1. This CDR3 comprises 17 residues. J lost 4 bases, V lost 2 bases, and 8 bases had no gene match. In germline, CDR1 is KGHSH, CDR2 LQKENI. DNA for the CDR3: TGTGCCAGCTCACCATACGGGACAGGGTCGATCACCGGGGAGCTGTTTTTT. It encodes CASSPYGTGSITGELFF.

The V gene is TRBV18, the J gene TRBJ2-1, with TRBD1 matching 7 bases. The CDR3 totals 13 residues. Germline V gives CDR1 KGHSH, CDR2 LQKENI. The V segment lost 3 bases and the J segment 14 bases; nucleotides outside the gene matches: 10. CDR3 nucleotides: TGTGCCAGCTCACCTGGGGACAGACGTTTCGAGTTCTTC. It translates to CASSPGDRRFEFF.

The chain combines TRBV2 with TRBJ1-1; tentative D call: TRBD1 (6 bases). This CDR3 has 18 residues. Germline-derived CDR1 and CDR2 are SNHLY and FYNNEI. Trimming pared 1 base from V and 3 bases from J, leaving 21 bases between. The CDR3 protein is CASSEGSPGVLADTEAFF. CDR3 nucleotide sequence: TGTGCCAGCAGTGAAGGCTCGCCAGGGGTGCTCGCGGACACTGAAGCTTTCTTT.

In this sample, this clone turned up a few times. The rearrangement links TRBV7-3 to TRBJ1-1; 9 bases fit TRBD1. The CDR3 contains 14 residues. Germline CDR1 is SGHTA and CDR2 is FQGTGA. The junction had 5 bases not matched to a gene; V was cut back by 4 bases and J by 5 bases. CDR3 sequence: CASSSQGAVTEAFF. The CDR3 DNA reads TGTGCCAGCAGCTCACAGGGGGCGGTTACTGAAGCTTTCTTT. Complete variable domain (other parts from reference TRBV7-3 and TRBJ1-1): GAGVSQTPSNKVTEKGKYVELRCDPISGHTALYWYRQSLGQGPEFLIYFQGTGAADDSGLPNDRFFAVRPEGSVSTLKIQRTERGDSAVYLCASSSQGAVTEAFFGQGTRLTVV.

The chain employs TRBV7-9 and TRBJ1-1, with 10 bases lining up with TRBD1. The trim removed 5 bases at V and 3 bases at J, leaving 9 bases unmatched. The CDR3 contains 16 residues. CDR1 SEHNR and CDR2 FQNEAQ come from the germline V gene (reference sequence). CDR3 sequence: CASSPRTGGGDTEAFF. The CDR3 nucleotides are TGTGCCAGCAGCCCCAGGACAGGGGGAGGGGACACTGAAGCTTTCTTT.

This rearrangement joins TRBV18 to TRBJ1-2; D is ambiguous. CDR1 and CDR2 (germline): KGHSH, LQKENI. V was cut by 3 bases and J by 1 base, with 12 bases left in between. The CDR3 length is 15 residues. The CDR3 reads CASSPLREVNYGYTF. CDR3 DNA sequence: TGTGCCAGCTCACCTCTTAGGGAGGTTAACTATGGCTACACCTTC.

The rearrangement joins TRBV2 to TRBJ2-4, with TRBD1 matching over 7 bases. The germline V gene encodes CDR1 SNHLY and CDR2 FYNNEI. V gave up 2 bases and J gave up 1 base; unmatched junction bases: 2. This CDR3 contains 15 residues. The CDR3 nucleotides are TGTGCCAGCAGTGAACTACAGGGGGCCAAAAACATTCAGTACTTC. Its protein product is CASSELQGAKNIQYF.

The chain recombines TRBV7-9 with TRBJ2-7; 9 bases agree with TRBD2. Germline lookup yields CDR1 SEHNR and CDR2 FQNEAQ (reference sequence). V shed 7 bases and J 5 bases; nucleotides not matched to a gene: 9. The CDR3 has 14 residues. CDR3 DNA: TGTGCCAGCACCGGGGGCGGGAGGGCCCACGAGCAGTACTTC. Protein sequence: CASTGGGRAHEQYF. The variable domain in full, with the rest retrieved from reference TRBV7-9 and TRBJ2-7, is DTGVSQNPRHKITKRGQNVTFRCDPISEHNRLYWYRQTLGQGPEFLTYFQNEAQLEKSRLLSDRFSAERPKGSFSTLEIQRTEQGDSAMYLCASTGGGRAHEQYFGPGTRLTVT.

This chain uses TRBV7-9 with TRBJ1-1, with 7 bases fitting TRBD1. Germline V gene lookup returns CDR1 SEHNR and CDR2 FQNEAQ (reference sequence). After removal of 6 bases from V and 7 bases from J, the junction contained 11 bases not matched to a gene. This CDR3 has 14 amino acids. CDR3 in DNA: TGTGCCAGCAGGCCGACGAACAGACAGGGTGAAGCTTTCTTT. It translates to CASRPTNRQGEAFF.

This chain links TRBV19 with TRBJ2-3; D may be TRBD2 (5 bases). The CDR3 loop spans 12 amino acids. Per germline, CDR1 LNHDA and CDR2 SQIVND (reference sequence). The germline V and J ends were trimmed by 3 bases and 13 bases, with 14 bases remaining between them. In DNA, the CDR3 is TGTGCCAGTAGTATTACGGAGGTGAAAAAGTATTTT. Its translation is CASSITEVKKYF.

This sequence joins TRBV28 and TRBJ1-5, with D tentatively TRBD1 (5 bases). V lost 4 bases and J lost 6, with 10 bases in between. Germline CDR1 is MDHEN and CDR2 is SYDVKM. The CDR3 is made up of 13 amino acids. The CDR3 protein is CASSSQGSQPQHF. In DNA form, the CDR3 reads TGTGCCAGCAGTTCTCAGGGTTCTCAGCCCCAGCATTTT.

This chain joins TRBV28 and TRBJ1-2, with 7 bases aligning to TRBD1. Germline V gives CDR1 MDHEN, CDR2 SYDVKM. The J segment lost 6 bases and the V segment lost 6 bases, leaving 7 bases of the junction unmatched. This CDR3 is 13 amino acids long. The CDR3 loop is CASRRDRVDGYTF. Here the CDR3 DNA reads TGTGCCAGCAGGAGAGACAGGGTGGATGGCTACACCTTC.

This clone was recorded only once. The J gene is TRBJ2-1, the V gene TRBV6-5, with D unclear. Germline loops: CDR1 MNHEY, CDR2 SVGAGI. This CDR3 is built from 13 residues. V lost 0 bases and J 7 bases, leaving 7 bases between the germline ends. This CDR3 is CASSYSMRNEQFF. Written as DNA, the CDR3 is TGTGCCAGCAGTTACTCCATGAGGAATGAGCAGTTCTTC.

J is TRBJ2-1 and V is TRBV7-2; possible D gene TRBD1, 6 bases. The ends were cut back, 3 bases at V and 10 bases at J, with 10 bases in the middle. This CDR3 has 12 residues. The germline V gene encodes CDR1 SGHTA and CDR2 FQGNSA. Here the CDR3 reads CASSFGQGEQFF. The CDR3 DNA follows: TGTGCCAGCAGCTTCGGCCAGGGGGAGCAGTTCTTC. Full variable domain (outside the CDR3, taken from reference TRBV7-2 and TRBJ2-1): GAGVSQSPSNKVTEKGKDVELRCDPISGHTALYWYRQSLGQGLEFLIYFQGNSAPDKSGLPSDRFSAERTGGSVSTLTIQRTQQEDSAVYLCASSFGQGEQFFGPGTRLTVL.

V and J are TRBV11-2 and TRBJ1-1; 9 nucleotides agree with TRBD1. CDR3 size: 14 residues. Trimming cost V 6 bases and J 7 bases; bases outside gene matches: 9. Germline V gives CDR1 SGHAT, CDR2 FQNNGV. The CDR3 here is CASRRGQGLNEAFF. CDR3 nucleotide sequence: TGTGCCAGCAGACGTGGACAGGGGCTAAATGAAGCTTTCTTT.